These 25 T cell receptor beta chains came from one sample sequenced in a study of shared T cell receptors in the human thymus. Libraries were prepared by immunoSEQ multiplex PCR; TCRdb keeps only in-frame clonotypes and omits some of them. The sample lists some 660,000 clones, more than 75% occurring once. These data also featured in a second study, about human thymus T cells.

The sample was thymocytes. Every receptor here comes from a boy in the first two years of life with a congenital heart defect.

The J gene is TRBJ2-2, the V gene TRBV27, with D possibly being TRBD2 (5 bases). Germline assignment: CDR1 MNHEY and CDR2 SMNVEV (reference sequence). The V and J ends lost 5 bases and 0 bases respectively, with 10 bases between them. CDR3 length: 15 amino acids. CDR3 residues: CASSTRAANTGELFF. The CDR3 DNA is TGTGCCAGCAGTACGCGGGCAGCGAACACCGGGGAGCTGTTTTTT.

V gene TRBV28 combines with J gene TRBJ2-5, with D perhaps matching TRBD2 (5 bases). This CDR3 spans 15 amino acids. Germline V gives CDR1 MDHEN, CDR2 SYDVKM. The V end lost 6 bases, the J end lost 2 bases, and 16 bases lay between the germline ends. The CDR3 spells CASSSGGSIQETQYF. The CDR3 region has the DNA TGTGCCAGCAGCAGCGGCGGATCCATACAAGAGACCCAGTACTTC.

This chain connects TRBV19 to TRBJ1-5; 10 bases align to TRBD1. CDR3 size: 20 residues. V lost 1 base to trimming and J lost 7 bases; unmatched junction nucleotides: 19. The germline V gene encodes CDR1 LNHDA and CDR2 SQIVND (reference sequence). The DNA for the CDR3 is TGTGCCAGTAGTATAGGGGGACAGGGGAAGAGGAGGGTATCCCGGCAGCCCCAGCATTTT. It encodes CASSIGGQGKRRVSRQPQHF. The full variable domain, its missing parts supplied by reference TRBV19 and TRBJ1-5, is DGGITQSPKYLFRKEGQNVTLSCEQNLNHDAMYWYRQDPGQGLRLIYYSQIVNDFQKGDIAEGYSVSREKKESFPLTVTSAQKNPTAFYLCASSIGGQGKRRVSRQPQHFGDGTRLSIL.

This rearrangement joins TRBV4-3 to TRBJ2-6, with 7 positions matching TRBD1. CDR3 length: 17 amino acids. Germline assignment: CDR1 LGHNA and CDR2 YSLEER. The J segment lost 4 bases and the V segment lost 2 bases, leaving 8 bases of the junction unmatched. The DNA of the CDR3 is TGCGCCAGCAGCCAACCCCCGGACAGGTACGGGGCCAACGTCCTGACTTTC. It specifies CASSQPPDRYGANVLTF.

This chain joins TRBV27 and TRBJ1-3, with 7 bases identical to TRBD1. The CDR3 has 15 amino acids. J gave up 0 bases and V 10 bases, and 9 bases lay outside the gene matches. Germline lookup yields CDR1 MNHEY and CDR2 SMNVEV (reference sequence). As DNA, the CDR3 is TGTGCCAACAGGGGACTCCGCCCCTCTGGAAACACCATATATTTT. The encoded protein is CANRGLRPSGNTIYF.

The V gene is TRBV5-4, the J gene TRBJ2-1; 8 nucleotides align to TRBD2. CDR3 length: 15 amino acids. In germline, CDR1 is SGHNT, CDR2 YYREEE (reference sequence). Trimming cost V 1 base and J 0 bases; bases outside gene matches: 0. CDR3 nucleotide sequence: TGTGCCAGCAGCTTGAGCGGGAGCTCCTACAATGAGCAGTTCTTC. Its protein is CASSLSGSSYNEQFF.

This clone occurred once. The chain employs TRBV18 and TRBJ2-3; the match to TRBD2 covers 8 bases. Germline V gene lookup returns CDR1 KGHSH and CDR2 LQKENI. The V and J ends lost 4 bases and 1 base, in that order; junction bases with no gene match: 10. This CDR3 has 17 residues. The CDR3 region is CASSHLLAEGGTDTQYF. As DNA, the CDR3 is TGTGCCAGCTCACACCTACTAGCGGAAGGTGGCACAGATACGCAGTATTTT.

The chain joins TRBV9 to TRBJ2-1, with TRBD1 matching 9 bases. Per the germline V gene, CDR1 is SGDLS and CDR2 is YYNGEE. The CDR3 is 17 residues long. The ends lost 4 bases at V and 7 bases at J; junction bases unmatched: 15. CDR3 nucleotide sequence: TGTGCCAGCAGCCCGACCGGATCCGGGACAGGGTGGAATGAGCAGTTCTTC. This translates into CASSPTGSGTGWNEQFF. Drawing the rest from reference TRBV9 and TRBJ2-1, the complete variable domain is DSGVTQTPKHLITATGQRVTLRCSPRSGDLSVYWYQQSLDQGLQFLIQYYNGEERAKGNILERFSAQQFPDLHSELNLSSLELGDSALYFCASSPTGSGTGWNEQFFGPGTRLTVL.

CDR3 DNA: TGTGCCAGCAGCTCTAGTCGGGTACCCGTTTATGGCTACACCTTC. Protein sequence: CASSSSRVPVYGYTF. The chain carries TRBV7-9 and TRBJ1-2; no definite D call. Trimming pared 4 bases from V and 5 bases from J, leaving 17 bases between. Germline loops: CDR1 SEHNR, CDR2 FQNEAQ (reference sequence). The CDR3 consists of 15 residues.

The chain combines TRBV7-8 with TRBJ2-7; the match to TRBD2 covers 12 bases. CDR3 size: 15 residues. CDR1 is SGHVS and CDR2 is FQNEAQ in the germline V gene. With V trimmed by 3 bases and J by 3 bases, 3 bases remained unmatched. This chain's CDR3 is CASSFSTSGSYEQYF. CDR3 sequence (DNA): TGTGCCAGCAGCTTTTCGACTAGCGGGAGCTACGAGCAGTACTTC.

This clone was observed once. The V gene is TRBV27, the J gene TRBJ2-7, with D perhaps matching TRBD1 (6 bases). CDR1 is MNHEY and CDR2 is SMNVEV in the germline V gene (reference sequence). The CDR3 consists of 13 residues. Trimming stripped 3 bases from V and 3 bases from J, with 9 bases between. The CDR3 DNA sequence: TGTGCCAGCAGTTTCCACAGGGACTACGAGCAGTACTTC. This encodes CASSFHRDYEQYF.

The gene calls are TRBV5-1 and TRBJ1-5; D unresolved. V gave up 0 bases and J gave up 7 bases, with 5 bases separating them. This CDR3 region has 12 residues. CDR1 and CDR2 (germline): SGHRS, YFSETQ. The CDR3 sequence: CASSLATQPQHF. The CDR3 nucleotides read TGCGCCAGCAGCTTGGCTACCCAGCCCCAGCATTTT.

This chain uses TRBV4-3 with TRBJ2-1; 11 positions match TRBD2. The CDR3 covers 16 residues. From germline, CDR1 is LGHNA and CDR2 YSLEER. V dropped 1 base and J dropped 5; count of bases not matched to a gene: 4. The CDR3 region is CASSQGVAGGNNEQFF. For the CDR3, the DNA is TGCGCCAGCAGCCAAGGGGTAGCGGGGGGGAACAATGAGCAGTTCTTC.

This rearrangement joins TRBV7-9 to TRBJ2-7; weak D call: TRBD1 (5 bases). CDR1 and CDR2 from the germline V gene are SEHNR and FQNEAQ (reference sequence). CDR3 size: 18 residues. V lost 7 bases and J 4 bases, leaving 29 bases between the germline ends. CDR3 in amino acids: CASTRAQGTPSGEYEQYF. The DNA for the CDR3 is TGTGCCAGCACCCGGGCGCAGGGTACTCCCTCGGGTGAATACGAGCAGTACTTC.

The chain links TRBV4-3 to TRBJ2-2; D remains unclear. In germline, CDR1 is LGHNA, CDR2 YSLEER. This CDR3 spans 15 amino acids. The V gene lost 3 bases and the J gene lost 6 bases, with 14 bases spanning the gap. The CDR3 sequence is CASSQRSRPPGELFF. For the CDR3, the DNA is TGCGCCAGCAGCCAGCGATCGAGGCCCCCCGGGGAGCTGTTTTTT.

The chain links TRBV28 to TRBJ2-2, with TRBD2 matching 7 bases. The CDR3 is 15 amino acids. The trim removed 6 bases at V and 4 bases at J, leaving 8 bases unmatched. Germline CDR1 is MDHEN and CDR2 is SYDVKM. In nucleotides, the CDR3 is TGTGCCAGCAGACCGGGACTACCATTCACCGGGGAGCTGTTTTTT. Amino acid sequence: CASRPGLPFTGELFF.

The gene calls are TRBV25-1 and TRBJ2-1; 9 positions match TRBD2. The CDR3 length is 17 residues. In germline, CDR1 is MGHDK, CDR2 SYGVNS. With 4 bases clipped from V and 6 bases from J, the junction kept 13 bases outside the gene matches. CDR3 DNA: TGTGCCAGCAGTGCAACCAGGAGGGGGACTAGCTTCAATGAGCAGTTCTTC. Its protein is CASSATRRGTSFNEQFF. The full variable domain, with the rest looked up from reference TRBV25-1 and TRBJ2-1, is EADIYQTPRYLVIGTGKKITLECSQTMGHDKMYWYQQDPGMELHLIHYSYGVNSTEKGDLSSESTVSRIRTEHFPLTLESARPSHTSQYLCASSATRRGTSFNEQFFGPGTRLTVL.

The chain employs TRBV19 and TRBJ2-2; TRBD1 agrees at 7 bases. CDR1 LNHDA and CDR2 SQIVND come from the germline V gene (reference sequence). V shed 5 bases, J shed 4 bases, and the junction held 7 bases outside the gene matches. The CDR3 loop spans 15 amino acids. CDR3 coding DNA: TGTGCCAGTAGTCCTTGGACAGGTGGCACCGGGGAGCTGTTTTTT. This translates into CASSPWTGGTGELFF.

The rearrangement joins TRBV30 to TRBJ2-1, with a weak D call TRBD2 (6 bases). Germline V CDR1 and CDR2: GTSNPN, SVGIG (reference sequence). Trimming removed 0 bases at V and 4 bases at J, with 16 bases between. The CDR3 is 16 amino acids. CDR3 nucleotide sequence: TGTGCCTGGAGTGTAGTCCCTAGCGTGGTATACAATGAGCAGTTCTTC. Protein: CAWSVVPSVVYNEQFF.

The rearrangement uses TRBV12-5 and TRBJ1-2, with D unclear. The CDR3 loop spans 12 amino acids. With 5 bases removed from V and 8 bases from J, the gap between germline ends came to 12 bases. Germline V CDR1 and CDR2: LGHNT, FRNRAP. CDR3 loop: CASGATEEGYTF. The CDR3 DNA is TGTGCTAGTGGTGCGACGGAGGAGGGCTACACCTTC. Using reference TRBV12-5 and TRBJ1-2 for the parts outside the CDR3, the full variable domain is DARVTQTPRHKVTEMGQEVTMRCQPILGHNTVFWYRQTMMQGLELLAYFRNRAPLDDSGMPKDRFSAEMPDATLATLKIQPSEPRDSAVYFCASGATEEGYTFGSGTRLTVV.

The chain carries TRBV14 and TRBJ2-1, with 9 bases lining up with TRBD2. Germline trimming cut 1 base from V and 3 bases from J; bases unmatched to any gene: 7. The germline CDR1 and CDR2 sequences are SGHDN and FVKESK. This CDR3 comprises 17 residues. The CDR3, as DNA: TGTGCCAGCAGCCAAGGTTCTAGCGGGGTATGCTACAATGAGCAGTTCTTC. It codes for CASSQGSSGVCYNEQFF.

The chain employs TRBV28 and TRBJ2-5; 11 positions match TRBD2. This CDR3 spans 17 amino acids. The germline V gene has CDR1 MDHEN and CDR2 SYDVKM. V trimming: 4 bases; J trimming: 3 bases; junction bases outside the gene matches: 10. DNA for the CDR3: TGTGCCAGCAGTTCTCCTAGCGGGAGGTTGGAAGAAGAGACCCAGTACTTC. It is translated as CASSSPSGRLEEETQYF. Full variable domain (missing parts from reference TRBV28 and TRBJ2-5): DVKVTQSSRYLVKRTGEKVFLECVQDMDHENMFWYRQDPGLGLRLIYFSYDVKMKEKGDIPEGYSVSREKKERFSLILESASTNQTSMYLCASSSPSGRLEEETQYFGPGTRLLVL.

The chain recombines TRBV28 with TRBJ1-2; D remains unclear. Trimming removed 0 bases from V and 0 bases from J, with 17 bases in between. Germline assignment: CDR1 MDHEN and CDR2 SYDVKM. This CDR3 is built from 18 residues. The CDR3 sequence: CASSLWEVPLSSNYGYTF. CDR3 DNA sequence: TGTGCCAGCAGTTTATGGGAGGTTCCACTCTCCTCTAACTATGGCTACACCTTC.

CDR3 in amino acids: CASSHPDRAHNEKLFF. CDR3 nucleotide sequence: TGTGCCAGCAGCCATCCGGACAGGGCCCATAATGAAAAACTGTTTTTT. The rearrangement uses TRBV4-2 and TRBJ1-4; 8 bases fit TRBD1. Germline CDR1 and CDR2: LGHNA and YNFKEQ. The CDR3 is made up of 16 amino acids. Trimming cost V 3 bases and J 4 bases; bases outside gene matches: 7.

This chain connects TRBV9 to TRBJ1-1; 7 nucleotides align to TRBD1. Germline V gene data show CDR1 as SGDLS and CDR2 as YYNGEE. This CDR3 is built from 16 residues. With V trimmed by 0 bases and J by 1 base, 6 bases remained unmatched. As DNA, the CDR3 is TGTGCCAGCAGCGTAGCTGGTACAGGGGAGAACACTGAAGCTTTCTTT. It translates to CASSVAGTGENTEAFF. The complete variable domain, with remaining parts taken from reference TRBV9 and TRBJ1-1, reads DSGVTQTPKHLITATGQRVTLRCSPRSGDLSVYWYQQSLDQGLQFLIQYYNGEERAKGNILERFSAQQFPDLHSELNLSSLELGDSALYFCASSVAGTGENTEAFFGQGTRLTVV.